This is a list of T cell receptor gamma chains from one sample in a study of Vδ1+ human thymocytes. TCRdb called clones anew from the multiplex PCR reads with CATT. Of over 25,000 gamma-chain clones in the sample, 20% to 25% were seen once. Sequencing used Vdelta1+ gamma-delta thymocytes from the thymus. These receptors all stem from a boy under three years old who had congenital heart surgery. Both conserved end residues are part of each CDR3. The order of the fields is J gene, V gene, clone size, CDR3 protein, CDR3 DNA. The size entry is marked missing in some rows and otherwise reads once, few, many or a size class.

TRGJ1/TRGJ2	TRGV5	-	CATWDRTYYYKKLF	TGTGCCACCTGGGACCGCACGTATTATTATAAGAAACTCTTT
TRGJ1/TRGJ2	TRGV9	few	CALWEPPKKLF	TGTGCCTTGTGGGAGCCACCAAAGAAACTCTTT
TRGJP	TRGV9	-	CALWESYWQELGKKIKVF	TGTGCCTTGTGGGAGTCATACTGGCAAGAGTTGGGCAAAAAAATCAAGGTATTT
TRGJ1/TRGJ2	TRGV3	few	CATWDNVRYYKKLF	TGTGCCACCTGGGACAACGTGAGGTATTATAAGAAACTCTTT
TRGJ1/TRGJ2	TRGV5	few	CATWDRKRNKKLF	TGTGCCACCTGGGACAGAAAACGGAATAAGAAACTCTTT
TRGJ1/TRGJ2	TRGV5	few	CATWDKGSCKKLF	TGTGCCACCTGGGACAAGGGTAGTTGTAAGAAACTCTTT
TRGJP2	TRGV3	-	CATWDRRLCSSDWIKTF	TGTGCCACCTGGGACAGGCGATTGTGTAGTAGTGATTGGATCAAGACGTTT
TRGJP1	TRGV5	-	CATWDIMSAGWFKIF	TGTGCCACCTGGGACATAATGAGCGCTGGTTGGTTCAAGATATTT
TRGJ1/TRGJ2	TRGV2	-	CATWDGAVKLF	TGTGCCACCTGGGACGGGGCTGTGAAACTCTTT
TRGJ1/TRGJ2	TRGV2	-	CATWDEKRYYKKLF	TGTGCCACCTGGGACGAAAAGCGTTATTATAAGAAACTCTTT
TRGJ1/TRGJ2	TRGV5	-	CATWDLGYYKKLF	TGTGCCACCTGGGACCTGGGATATTATAAGAAACTCTTT
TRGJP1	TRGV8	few	CATWDPRWFKIF	TGTGCCACCTGGGACCCCCGTTGGTTCAAGATATTT
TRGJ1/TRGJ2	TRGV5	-	CATWDRPSDYKKLF	TGTGCCACCTGGGACAGGCCGTCTGATTATAAGAAACTCTTT
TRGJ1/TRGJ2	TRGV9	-	CALWERAPVDCYYKKLF	TGTGCCTTGTGGGAGCGCGCTCCGGTTGATTGCTATTATAAGAAACTCTTT
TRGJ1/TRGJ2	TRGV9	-	CALWEVIRGEGKGYKKLF	TGTGCCTTGTGGGAGGTGATAAGAGGAGAAGGAAAAGGGTATAAGAAACTCTTT
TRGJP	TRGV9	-	CALWEGKQELGKKIKVF	TGTGCCTTGTGGGAGGGGAAGCAAGAGTTGGGCAAAAAAATCAAGGTATTT
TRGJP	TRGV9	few	CALWEVLLGKKIKVF	TGTGCCTTGTGGGAGGTGCTGTTGGGCAAAAAAATCAAGGTATTT
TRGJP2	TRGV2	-	CATWDGYYFSSDWIKTF	TGTGCCACCTGGGACGGGTATTACTTTAGTAGTGATTGGATCAAGACGTTT
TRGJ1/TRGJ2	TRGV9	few	CALWGHYKKLF	TGTGCCTTGTGGGGTCACTATAAGAAACTCTTT
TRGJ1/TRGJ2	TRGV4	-	CATDSRVPKKLF	TGTGCCACGGATTCACGGGTCCCTAAGAAACTCTTT
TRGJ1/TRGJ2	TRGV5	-	CATWDRPRNYYKKLF	TGTGCCACCTGGGACAGGCCGCGGAATTATTATAAGAAACTCTTT
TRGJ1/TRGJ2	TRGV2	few	CATWDGPWGYKKLF	TGTGCCACCTGGGACGGGCCTTGGGGTTATAAGAAACTCTTT
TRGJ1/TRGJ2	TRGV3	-	CATYSYYKKLF	TGTGCCACCTACTCTTATTATAAGAAACTCTTT
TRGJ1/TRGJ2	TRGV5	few	CATPTLGGKLF	TGTGCCACCCCCACTCTGGGCGGGAAACTCTTT
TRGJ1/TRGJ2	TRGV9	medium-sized	CALWEVQCYKKLF	TGTGCCTTGTGGGAGGTGCAATGTTATAAGAAACTCTTT
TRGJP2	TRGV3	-	CATWDRSDWIKTF	TGTGCCACCTGGGACCGGAGTGATTGGATCAAGACGTTT
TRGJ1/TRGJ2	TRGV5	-	CATWDRPPNYKKLF	TGTGCCACCTGGGACAGGCCCCCAAATTATAAGAAACTCTTT
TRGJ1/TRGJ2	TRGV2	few	CATWERLGWNYKKLF	TGTGCCACCTGGGAACGATTGGGGTGGAATTATAAGAAACTCTTT
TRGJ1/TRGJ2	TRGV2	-	CATWDSSLEKLF	TGTGCCACCTGGGACTCATCGCTGGAGAAACTCTTT
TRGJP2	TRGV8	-	CATWARSDWIKTF	TGTGCCACCTGGGCACGTAGTGATTGGATCAAGACGTTT
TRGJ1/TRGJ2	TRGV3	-	CAAWDSLNYYKKLF	TGTGCCGCCTGGGACAGTTTGAATTATTATAAGAAACTCTTT
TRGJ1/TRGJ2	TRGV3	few	CATWDSGREYKKLF	TGTGCCACCTGGGACAGCGGTCGGGAGTATAAGAAACTCTTT
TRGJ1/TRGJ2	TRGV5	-	CATWDTPSYYKKLF	TGTGCCACCTGGGACACCCCTTCTTATTATAAGAAACTCTTT
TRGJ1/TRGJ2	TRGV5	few	CATWDLRDKKLF	TGTGCCACCTGGGACCTCAGGGATAAGAAACTCTTT
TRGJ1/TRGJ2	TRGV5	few	CATWDYYYYKKLF	TGTGCCACCTGGGACTACTATTATTATAAGAAACTCTTT
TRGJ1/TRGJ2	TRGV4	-	CATWAFLGGDYKKLF	TGTGCCACCTGGGCTTTCTTAGGCGGGGATTATAAGAAACTCTTT
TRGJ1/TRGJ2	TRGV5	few	CATWDRRQYYKKLF	TGTGCCACCTGGGACAGGCGGCAGTATTATAAGAAACTCTTT
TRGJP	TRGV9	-	CALWELCELGKKIKVF	TGTGCCTTGTGGGAGTTATGTGAGTTGGGCAAAAAAATCAAGGTATTT
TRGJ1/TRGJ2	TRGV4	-	CATWGSLGKLF	TGTGCCACCTGGGGGAGTCTTGGGAAACTCTTT
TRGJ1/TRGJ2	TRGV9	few	CALWEVLGYKKLF	TGTGCCTTGTGGGAGGTGCTGGGATATAAGAAACTCTTT
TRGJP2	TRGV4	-	CATWDGPWIKTF	TGTGCCACCTGGGATGGGCCTTGGATCAAGACGTTT
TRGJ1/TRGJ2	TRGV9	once	CALWEVQGGYYNKLF	TGTGCCTTGTGGGAGGTGCAGGGAGGATATTATAACAAACTCTTT
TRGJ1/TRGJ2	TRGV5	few	CATWDSNRYYKKLF	TGTGCCACCTGGGACAGCAATCGATATTATAAGAAACTCTTT
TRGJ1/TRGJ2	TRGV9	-	CALWEVQRACYKKLF	TGTGCCTTGTGGGAGGTGCAAAGGGCTTGTTATAAGAAACTCTTT
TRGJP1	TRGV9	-	CAFYTTGWFKIF	TGTGCCTTCTATACCACTGGTTGGTTCAAGATATTT
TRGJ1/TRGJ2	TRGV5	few	CATWSSKKLF	TGTGCCACCTGGTCTAGTAAGAAACTCTTT
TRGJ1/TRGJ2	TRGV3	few	CATWKPPYYKKLF	TGTGCCACCTGGAAACCTCCGTATTATAAGAAACTCTTT
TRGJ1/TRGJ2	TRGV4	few	CATWDPGKYYKKLF	TGTGCCACCTGGGATCCCGGGAAGTATTATAAGAAACTCTTT
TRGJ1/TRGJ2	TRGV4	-	CATWDGSGRTKKLF	TGTGCCACCTGGGATGGATCCGGACGAACAAAGAAACTCTTT
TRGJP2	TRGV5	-	CATWDRPNGSDWIKTF	TGTGCCACCTGGGACAGGCCCAATGGTAGTGATTGGATCAAGACGTTT
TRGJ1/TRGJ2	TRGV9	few	CALWEVFSNYYKKLF	TGTGCCTTGTGGGAGGTATTCTCGAATTATTATAAGAAACTCTTT